The 19 T cell receptor beta chains listed next were all sequenced from one sample in a study of identical twins. TCRdb re-derived calls from the 5' RACE reads in MiXCR, one entry per CDR3 protein. The repertoire holds 200,000 to 300,000 distinct CDR3 sequences, 7.5% seen once, with more than 5% in the top ten. This same sample was also part of a study on yellow fever vaccine responses in identical twins.

The specimen sequenced was CD8+ T cells sorted from blood. These receptors originate from a young woman in good health.

This clonotype was counted a few times. The chain joins TRBV5-5 to TRBJ2-1; no clear D gene. CDR1 and CDR2 from the germline V gene are SGHKS and YYEKEE (reference sequence). The CDR3 is made up of 12 amino acids. The V end lost 5 bases, the J end lost 8 bases, and 11 bases lay between the germline ends. The CDR3 loop is CASSQSIDEQFF. In DNA, the CDR3 is TGTGCCAGCAGTCAAAGTATCGATGAGCAGTTCTTC.

This clonotype was counted a few times. The V and J genes are TRBV6-2 or TRBV6-3 and TRBJ2-1; 9 nucleotides match TRBD2. V lost 5 bases, J lost 6 bases, and 14 bases stayed unmatched. Germline V CDR1 and CDR2: MNHEY, SVGEGT. There are 17 residues in the CDR3. DNA for the CDR3: TGTGCCAGCAGTAGTACGCCGGGACTAGCAGATACCAATGAGCAGTTCTTC. This encodes CASSSTPGLADTNEQFF.

Only a few counts were recorded for this clonotype. The chain uses TRBV4-1 and TRBJ2-5; 8 nucleotides agree with TRBD1. Germline loops: CDR1 MGHRA, CDR2 YSYEKL. Trimming at V came to 6 bases and at J to 6 bases, leaving 12 bases not matched to a gene. This CDR3 contains 15 residues. CDR3 DNA sequence: TGCGCCAGCAGTCAAACTTCAGGGGGCTCTAAGACCCAGTACTTC. Translating it yields CASSQTSGGSKTQYF.

This clonotype was recorded a few times. This chain joins TRBV24-1 and TRBJ2-5; possibly TRBD1 for D (6 bases). V lost 0 bases and J 2 bases, leaving 9 bases between the germline ends. This CDR3 is 15 amino acids long. Looked up from germline, CDR1 is KGHDR and CDR2 is SFDVKD. Here the CDR3 DNA reads TGTGCCACCAGTGATTTGGTGGACAGACAAGAGACCCAGTACTTC. Its protein product is CATSDLVDRQETQYF.

This clonotype was observed many times. The chain couples TRBV15 to TRBJ2-1; TRBD2 aligns across 11 bases. V was pared by 9 bases and J by 4 bases, with 5 bases of the junction left unmatched. CDR1 and CDR2 (germline): LNHNV, YYDKDF (reference sequence). The CDR3 has 14 residues. The DNA of the CDR3 is TGTGCCACGCGACTAGCGGGAAGTTACAATGAGCAGTTCTTC. Encoded protein: CATRLAGSYNEQFF.

This clonotype was counted a few times. The chain combines TRBV28 with TRBJ1-2; 9 bases fit TRBD1. V shed 6 bases and J 7 bases; nucleotides not matched to a gene: 18. The CDR3 has 17 residues. Germline assignment: CDR1 MDHEN and CDR2 SYDVKM. CDR3 DNA: TGTGCCAGCAGCCCACGGGACAGGGCTCCCCTCCGTCTTGGCTACACCTTC. Translated: CASSPRDRAPLRLGYTF.

V is TRBV7-9 and J is TRBJ1-4; 10 positions match TRBD1. Germline assignment: CDR1 SEHNR and CDR2 FQNEAQ (reference sequence). The CDR3 spans 14 residues. The V segment lost 5 bases and the J segment 6 bases; nucleotides outside the gene matches: 3. CDR3 sequence (DNA): TGTGCCAGCAGCCCCGGGACAGGGGATGAAAAACTGTTTTTT. This translates into CASSPGTGDEKLFF.

The table lists this clonotype with a few counts. The chain has TRBV5-1 and TRBJ2-5; 8 positions match TRBD1. V shed 3 bases and J 0 bases; nucleotides not matched to a gene: 19. Germline CDR1 reads SGHRS; CDR2 reads YFSETQ. CDR3 length equals 20 residues. CDR3 sequence reads: CASSYVDRGFEWYYQETQYF. The CDR3 DNA follows: TGCGCCAGCAGCTACGTTGACAGGGGTTTTGAGTGGTACTACCAAGAGACCCAGTACTTC.

The chain uses TRBV20-1 and TRBJ2-3, with 8 bases identical to TRBD2. Germline trimming cut 0 bases from V and 1 base from J; bases unmatched to any gene: 3. Per the germline V gene, CDR1 is DFQATT and CDR2 is SNEGSKA (reference sequence). This CDR3 has 15 residues. CDR3 DNA: TGCAGTGCTAGAGAGAGCGGGGGCCGCACAGATACGCAGTATTTT. Encoded protein: CSARESGGRTDTQYF.

The J gene is TRBJ2-5, the V gene TRBV11-2; D not resolved. The CDR3 runs to 12 residues. The V gene lost 3 bases and the J gene lost 5 bases, with 7 bases spanning the gap. Germline V gene sequence: CDR1 SGHAT, CDR2 FQNNGV. The CDR3 is CASSFSKETQYF. CDR3 DNA: TGTGCCAGCAGCTTTAGTAAGGAGACCCAGTACTTC. Using reference TRBV11-2 and TRBJ2-5 for the parts outside the CDR3, the full variable domain is EAGVAQSPRYKIIEKRQSVAFWCNPISGHATLYWYQQILGQGPKLLIQFQNNGVVDDSQLPKDRFSAERLKGVDSTLKIQPAKLEDSAVYLCASSFSKETQYFGPGTRLLVL.

This clonotype was counted many times. V and J are TRBV12-3 or TRBV12-4 and TRBJ2-1; TRBD2 agrees at 8 bases. The CDR3 is made up of 14 amino acids. V lost 3 bases to trimming and J lost 9 bases; unmatched junction nucleotides: 7. CDR3 DNA: TGTGCCAGCAGTTTGGCGGGAGGTTTAAGTGAGCAGTTCTTC. Encoded protein: CASSLAGGLSEQFF.

This clonotype was counted between two and nine times. The chain employs TRBV7-6 and TRBJ2-7; TRBD2 is a possible D gene (6 bases). The CDR3 is 15 residues long. Trimming left V 5 bases short and J 3 bases short, with 17 bases between. Germline lookup yields CDR1 SGHVS and CDR2 FNYEAQ. Here the CDR3 reads CASSPIAAPGYEQYF. Written as DNA, the CDR3 is TGTGCCAGCAGCCCGATAGCGGCCCCCGGCTACGAGCAGTACTTC.

J is TRBJ2-7 and V is TRBV4-1; 11 bases fit TRBD2. V was pared by 0 bases and J by 2 bases, with 3 bases of the junction left unmatched. Germline CDR1 MGHRA, CDR2 YSYEKL. The CDR3 spans 16 residues. This chain's CDR3 is CASSQDGTSGTYEQYF. As DNA, the CDR3 is TGCGCCAGCAGCCAAGATGGGACTAGCGGCACCTACGAGCAGTACTTC.

This clonotype was picked up a small number of times. The genes are TRBV2 and TRBJ2-7, with 7 nucleotides matching TRBD1. V lost 6 bases, J lost 4 bases, and 15 bases stayed unmatched. The germline gives CDR1 SNHLY, CDR2 FYNNEI. CDR3 length: 16 amino acids. The CDR3 bases are TGTGCCAGCAGGACGCCTCAGGGGGTACTAAGGTACGAGCAGTACTTC. Translation gives CASRTPQGVLRYEQYF.

V usage is TRBV11-2 and J usage is TRBJ2-3; D is unclear. This CDR3 region has 15 residues. CDR1 SGHAT and CDR2 FQNNGV come from the germline V gene. Trimming pared 5 bases from V and 2 bases from J, leaving 14 bases between. The CDR3 reads CASSPPTRATDTQYF. DNA for the CDR3: TGTGCCAGCAGCCCCCCCACCCGGGCCACAGATACGCAGTATTTT.

In DNA, the CDR3 is TGCAGCGTTGAGGCTACTAGCGGGAAGTACCAAGAGACCCAGTACTTC. Translation: CSVEATSGKYQETQYF. The genes are TRBV29-1 and TRBJ2-5, with 10 bases that match TRBD2. Losses at the gene ends were 3 bases for V and 0 bases for J; bases not matched to a gene: 7. Germline V gene sequence: CDR1 SQVTM, CDR2 ANQGSEA. The CDR3 is 16 residues long. The full variable domain, completed using reference TRBV29-1 and TRBJ2-5, is SAVISQKPSRDICQRGTSLTIQCQVDSQVTMMFWYRQQPGQSLTLIATANQGSEATYESGFVIDKFPISRPNLTFSTLTVSNMSPEDSSIYLCSVEATSGKYQETQYFGPGTRLLVL.

In this sample, this clonotype turned up many times. The rearrangement uses TRBV4-1 and TRBJ2-3, with TRBD1 matching over 8 bases. V was clipped by 0 bases and J by 3 bases; unmatched bases: 11. The germline gives CDR1 MGHRA, CDR2 YSYEKL. This CDR3 comprises 18 residues. The DNA of the CDR3 is TGCGCCAGCAGCCAAGATTGGTGGTCGGGACAGGTGACAGATACGCAGTATTTT. Protein product: CASSQDWWSGQVTDTQYF.

Many counts were recorded for this clonotype. This rearrangement joins TRBV13 to TRBJ2-3; 10 bases agree with TRBD1. Germline CDR1 and CDR2: PRHDT and FYEKMQ (reference sequence). V lost 5 bases to trimming and J lost 1 base; unmatched junction nucleotides: 3. The CDR3 length is 15 residues. CDR3 residues: CASSGTGDGTDTQYF. The DNA for the CDR3 is TGTGCCAGCAGCGGGACAGGGGATGGCACAGATACGCAGTATTTT.

This clonotype was found many times. The genes are TRBV5-1 and TRBJ2-7, with 7 bases matching TRBD2. In germline, CDR1 is SGHRS, CDR2 YFSETQ. This CDR3 has 14 amino acids. Trimming removed 6 bases from V and 5 bases from J; junction bases left unmatched: 11. The CDR3 spells CASTPREAEDEQYF. The CDR3 region has the DNA TGCGCCAGCACCCCCCGGGAGGCGGAGGACGAGCAGTACTTC.